Here is one TCR beta chain with its context. This sample was included in a study of blood T cell repertoires in COVID-19. Overall study context: COVID-19 samples, acute and convalescent, were from the United States, Italy and Spain. PBMCs, B-cell-depleted T cells, or T cells provided the cDNA or gDNA that made up the material.

The CDR3 is 13 amino acids. Germline V CDR1 and CDR2: SGHTA, FQGTGA. Trimming removed 5 bases from V and 1 base from J, with 8 bases in between. In the study's own analysis: Reference gene primer amplification yielded estimated nucleated cell counts. Here immunoSEQ multiplex PCR was the method, and the copy in TCRdb shows in-frame clones only, minus some. That table supplies the V and J calls and clone size; D and trimming were determined from the DNA. The sample has over 200,000 clones, 92% seen once. The sequence came from a man aged 30 to 39 with acute or convalescent COVID-19. The rearrangement uses TRBV7-3 and TRBJ1-1; D is unclear. The sample consisted of peripheral blood. The CDR3 reads CASSQNWNTEAFF. The CDR3 DNA is TGTGCCAGCAGCCAAAACTGGAACACTGAAGCTTTCTTT.